A selection of T cell receptor beta chains follows, all from one sample in a study of OX40 agonist ivuxolimab in advanced cancers. The method was immunoSEQ multiplex PCR; TCRdb's version includes in-frame clones alone and lacks a portion of them. The data show tens of thousands of clones, roughly 90% seen once. Specimen: CD4+ or CD8+ T cells sorted from blood, collected in a trial of the OX40 agonist ivuxolimab. These receptors were taken from an adult with an advanced solid tumor such as melanoma, head and neck, liver or kidney cancer. Each CDR3 is given with its conserved first and last residue. Fields, in order: V gene, clone size, D gene, J gene, CDR3 protein, CDR3 DNA. D genes are given only for firm matches. Not all rows give a size; the values are once, few, many and, for expanded clones, a class.

>TRBV19|once|TRBD1|TRBJ2-7
CASIRGTGGSEQYF
TGTGCCAGTATTCGGGGGACAGGGGGAAGCGAGCAGTACTTC
>TRBV9|-|TRBD2|TRBJ2-2
CASSVATSGTDGELFF
TGTGCCAGCAGCGTAGCGACTAGCGGTACCGACGGGGAGCTGTTTTTT
>TRBV9|-|TRBD1|TRBJ2-5
CASSDTATGGRQETQYF
TGTGCCAGCAGCGACACCGCGACAGGGGGCAGGCAAGAGACCCAGTACTTC
>TRBV5-4|-|-|TRBJ2-3
CASSLDWQLPTDTQYF
TGTGCCAGCAGCTTGGACTGGCAGCTACCCACAGATACGCAGTATTTT
>TRBV7-6|few|-|TRBJ1-3
CASSLGTVSGNTIYF
TGTGCCAGCAGCTTAGGGACCGTCTCTGGAAACACCATATATTTT
>TRBV7-6|-|TRBD2|TRBJ2-5
CASSTTSGGANTRETQYF
TGTGCCAGCAGTACGACTAGCGGGGGGGCAAACACACGAGAGACCCAGTACTTC
>TRBV27|-|TRBD1|TRBJ1-2
CASSLGGTGGDGYTF
TGTGCCAGCAGTTTAGGGGGGACAGGAGGAGATGGCTACACCTTC
>TRBV7-9|-|-|TRBJ1-2
CASTTSRVYGYTF
TGTGCCAGCACCACCTCCAGGGTCTATGGCTACACCTTC
>TRBV5-4|-|-|TRBJ2-5
CASSLVGAETQYF
TGTGCCAGCAGCTTGGTGGGGGCAGAGACCCAGTACTTC
>TRBV18|-|-|TRBJ1-5
CASSPVEKSLSNQPQHF
TGTGCCAGCTCACCTGTCGAAAAGTCCCTAAGCAATCAGCCCCAGCATTTT
>TRBV29-1|once|-|TRBJ1-2
CSVVPGKWSYGYTF
TGCAGCGTTGTTCCGGGAAAATGGAGCTATGGCTACACCTTC
>TRBV9|-|-|TRBJ2-2
CASSVGTGSSGELFF
TGTGCCAGCAGCGTAGGTACAGGATCGAGCGGGGAGCTGTTTTTT
>TRBV10-2|once|-|TRBJ2-3
CASRARDTQYF
TGCGCCAGCAGGGCTAGAGATACGCAGTATTTT
>TRBV27|-|-|TRBJ2-1
CASSLSGGNEQFF
TGTGCCAGCAGTTTATCAGGGGGCAATGAGCAGTTCTTC
>TRBV6-5|-|TRBD2|TRBJ2-3
CASGWGGLSDTQYF
TGTGCCAGCGGCTGGGGGGGTTTGTCAGATACGCAGTATTTT
>TRBV19|-|-|TRBJ1-5
CASSTLDSVLGNQPQHF
TGTGCCAGTAGTACACTAGATTCGGTATTGGGCAATCAGCCCCAGCATTTT